This T cell receptor (beta chain) was documented in a study of beta chain features in type 1 diabetes. The CDR3 sequence is 13 residues long. Germline CDR1 SGHTA, CDR2 FQGTGA. Trimming took 7 bases from V and 4 from J, leaving 13 bases between them. Study results and limitations: Naive, central memory and Treg TCRB repertoires appeared more alike in patients than in healthy donors. Type 1 diabetes patients had VDJ junctions that carried fewer insertions and more deletions. Moderate yet significant TCRB CDR3 shortening was seen in Type 1 diabetes patients in all four CD4+ subsets.

cDNA synthesis used the whole RNA isolate, giving expressed TCRB sequences. Clones were read by immunoSEQ multiplex PCR, and TCRdb kept only the in-frame ones, dropping some. The data show 250,000 to 300,000 clones, 24% seen once. It was one heparinised blood draw, averaging approximately 100 mL, that each donor gave. CD4+ naive, central memory, regulatory and stem cell-like memory cells were sorted via CD45RO/CCR7/CD25/CD127/CD95/CD27. This clone was detected a few times. Antigen: not known. The rearrangement links TRBV7-3 to TRBJ2-5; a possible D gene is TRBD2 (5 bases). This TCR was sampled from a woman aged 30 to 39 with type 1 diabetes. The material sequenced was naive CD4+ T cells from blood. CDR3 nucleotides: TGTGCCAGCACCATGGGCGGACTAGAGACCCAGTACTTC. Translated: CASTMGGLETQYF.